The 24 T cell receptor beta chains presented below share a single source sample, sequenced in a study of tumor and adjacent non-tumor tissue in lung cancer. TCRbeta libraries were built with three rounds of nested PCR, modified from ARM-PCR. TCRdb analysed the multiplex PCR reads with MiXCR anew, one entry per CDR3 protein. The sample contains about 67,000 distinct CDR3 sequences, around 82% of which appear only once. RNA was extracted from bulk tissue without any cell sorting. This non-tumor lung sample came from over 3 cm beyond the tumor edge. Sequenced sample: distant non-tumor lung tissue. The receptors stem from a man aged 60-69 years with non-small cell lung cancer.

This clonotype was observed at least ten times. The J gene is TRBJ2-1, the V gene TRBV2, with 11 bases aligning to TRBD1. This CDR3 has 15 residues. The ends lost 1 base at V and 6 bases at J; junction bases unmatched: 2. The V gene's germline CDR1 is SNHLY and CDR2 FYNNEI. The CDR3: CASSEEGQGVNEQFF. CDR3 in DNA: TGTGCCAGCAGTGAAGAGGGACAGGGGGTCAATGAGCAGTTCTTC.

As regards this clonotype: The germline gene is not matched at one end of the junction; a read error may be the cause. This chain connects TRBV5-1 to TRBJ1-1; D may be TRBD1 (6 bases). The germline CDR1 and CDR2 sequences are SGHRS and YFSETQ. The CDR3 sequence is 14 residues long. The DNA of the CDR3 is TGCGCCAGCAGCTGGGGACACCCTAACACTGAAGTTTTCTTT. This sequence encodes CASSWGHPNTEVFF.

With respect to this clonotype: This clone may be a read error of a much larger clone one base away. This sequence joins TRBV10-3 and TRBJ2-5, with D perhaps matching TRBD2 (5 bases). Trimming removed 11 bases from V and 8 bases from J, with 18 bases in between. Germline values: CDR1 ENHRY, CDR2 SYGVKD. The CDR3 consists of 12 residues. The CDR3, as DNA: TGTGCCCCTTCCTCGAGCGGAGATACCCAGTACTTC. Protein sequence: CAPSSSGDTQYF.

In its sample, this clonotype was seen once. The junction does not match germline at one end; this may be a read error. CDR3 bases: TGTGTCAGCAGCTCCGGAGGGTTCGTGTACGAGCAGTACTTC. It encodes CVSSSGGFVYEQYF. The rearrangement uses TRBV7-9 and TRBJ2-7; TRBD2 is a possible D gene (6 bases). The CDR3 length is 14 residues. The germline gives CDR1 SEHNR, CDR2 FQNEAQ (reference sequence).

As for this clonotype: A read error is possible here, since a much larger clone lies one base away. The gene calls are TRBV20-1 and TRBJ1-6; 12 bases line up with TRBD1. Germline lookup yields CDR1 DFQATT and CDR2 SNEGSKA (reference sequence). The CDR3 loop spans 15 amino acids. CDR3 loop: CGNRDRGRGNSPLQF. CDR3 bases: TGCGGTAACCGGGACAGGGGGCGCGGTAATTCACCCCTCCAATTT.

Comment on this clonotype: A read error may account for a junction end that differs from germline. The V gene is TRBV12-3 or TRBV12-4, the J gene TRBJ1-4; 7 bases are a match to TRBD1. CDR3 length: 15 residues. CDR3 bases: TGTGCCAGCAGTTTAGGGCTCAGGGGGAATGAAAAAATGTTTTTT. Translating gives CASSLGLRGNEKMFF.

The chain links TRBV28 to TRBJ1-5; 8 nucleotides agree with TRBD1. The V gene's germline CDR1 is MDHEN and CDR2 SYDVKM. J was trimmed by 2 bases and V by 5 bases; bases with no gene match: 8. The CDR3 is made up of 16 amino acids. The CDR3 nucleotides are TGTGCCAGCAGTATCTCAGCGGACAGGGGCAATCAGCCCCAGCATTTT. It specifies CASSISADRGNQPQHF.

The rearrangement links TRBV6-1 to TRBJ2-3; D is uncertain. V lost 6 bases and J lost 0, with 16 bases in between. The length of the CDR3 is 16 residues. Germline V gene data show CDR1 as MNHNS and CDR2 as SASEGT. The CDR3 DNA reads as TGTGCCAGCAGATTGGGTGCGGCATTGAGCACAGATACGCAGTATTTT. It is translated as CASRLGAALSTDTQYF.

Worth noting for this clonotype: Without the conserved terminal phenylalanine or tryptophan, this CDR3 likely stems from a read error. It is unclear where the CDR3 begins or ends on the DNA, so no DNA is shown, and the CDR3 is as TCRdb lists it. This chain connects TRBV10-2 to TRBJ2-7. The CDR3 comprises 15 residues, both ends counted. The germline V gene encodes CDR1 WSHSY and CDR2 SAAADI. The CDR3 reads CASSERLAGTGEQYS.

This clonotype appeared once. One junction end does not reproduce the germline sequence, and a read error may be involved. V usage is TRBV29-1 and J usage is TRBJ2-2; D is possibly TRBD2 (5 bases). The germline CDR1 and CDR2 sequences are SQVTM and ANQGSEA. The CDR3 is made up of 13 amino acids. DNA for the CDR3: TGCAGCGGGCCCGGCAGTCTGACCGGGGAGCTGTTATTT. Protein product: CSGPGSLTGELLF.

This clonotype occurred a few times. One junction end disagrees with the germline gene, perhaps due to a read error. This sequence joins TRBV7-8 and TRBJ1-5, with unresolved D. Germline V gene data show CDR1 as SGHVS and CDR2 as FQNEAQ. The CDR3 has 16 amino acids. The CDR3 DNA follows: TGTGTCAGCAGCTTAGTTTCTGACCTTAGCAATCAGCCCCAGCATTTT. It codes for CVSSLVSDLSNQPQHF.

CDR3 sequence reads: CANTGQGYEQYF. The CDR3 nucleotides are TGTGCCAACACGGGACAGGGCTACGAGCAGTACTTC. The chain recombines TRBV11-2 with TRBJ2-7, with TRBD1 matching over 9 bases. CDR3 size: 12 residues. V shed 10 bases and J 3 bases; nucleotides not matched to a gene: 4. The germline V gene has CDR1 SGHAT and CDR2 FQNNGV.

In the case of this clonotype: Possible read error: a much larger clone is one base away. This CDR3 reads CSARQTWWGSYNEQFF. The CDR3 DNA is TGCAGTGCTAGACAAACCTGGTGGGGCTCTTACAATGAGCAGTTCTTC. V usage is TRBV20-1 and J usage is TRBJ2-1; tentatively, D is TRBD1 (5 bases). The CDR3 runs to 16 residues. V lost 2 bases and J lost 4, with 18 bases in between. CDR1 is DFQATT and CDR2 is SNEGSKA in the germline V gene (reference sequence).

The chain has TRBV5-6 and TRBJ1-1, with TRBD1 as a possible D gene (5 bases). CDR1 SGHDT and CDR2 YYEEEE come from the germline V gene. This CDR3 has 13 residues. CDR3 coding DNA: TGTGCTGTCAGCTTGACAGTATACACTGAAGCTTTCTTT. Its translation: CAVSLTVYTEAFF.

The chain has TRBV20-1 and TRBJ2-1; 13 bases are shared with TRBD2. V shed 1 base and J 9 bases; nucleotides not matched to a gene: 12. The CDR3 runs 17 residues. Germline V gene data show CDR1 as DFQATT and CDR2 as SNEGSKA (reference sequence). The CDR3 sequence is CSARGQLAGGPGFEQFF. CDR3 in DNA: TGCAGTGCTAGAGGCCAACTAGCGGGAGGGCCCGGATTTGAGCAGTTCTTC.

In this sample, this clonotype turned up once. The rearrangement links TRBV5-1 to TRBJ2-7; weak D call: TRBD2 (6 bases). From germline, CDR1 is SGHRS and CDR2 YFSETQ. This CDR3 contains 15 residues. The CDR3 loop is CVISLFGSTSYEQYF. The CDR3 DNA is TGCGTCATCAGCTTGTTCGGGAGCACCTCCTACGAGCAGTACTTC.

A remark on this clonotype: At one boundary the junction diverges from the germline segment, which might be a read error. The rearrangement uses TRBV28 and TRBJ1-1, with a weak D call TRBD1 (6 bases). The germline gives CDR1 MDHEN, CDR2 SYDVKM. There are 13 residues in the CDR3. For the CDR3, the DNA is TGTGCCAGCAATTTAGGGGGTGGTCATGATCGTCTCTTT. This encodes CASNLGGGHDRLF. Based on the CDR3 plus reference TRBV28 and TRBJ1-1, the full variable domain is DVKVTQSSRYLVKRTGEKVFLECVQDMDHENMFWYRQDPGLGLRLIYFSYDVKMKEKGDIPEGYSVSREKKERFSLILESASTNQTSMYLCASNLGGGHDRLFGQGTRLTVV.

The rearrangement uses TRBV28 and TRBJ1-1; D remains ambiguous. Germline lookup yields CDR1 MDHEN and CDR2 SYDVKM. The CDR3 length is 14 residues. With 2 bases removed from V and 4 bases from J, the gap between germline ends came to 11 bases. The CDR3 DNA reads as TGTGCCAGCAGTTTAAGCCTCAAGAGCACTGAAGCTTTCTTT. It yields the protein CASSLSLKSTEAFF.

Concerning this clonotype: It is likely a read error, because the conserved phenylalanine at the end of the CDR3 is missing. J is TRBJ2-2 and V is TRBV11-1, with D possibly being TRBD2 (5 bases). This CDR3 contains 14 residues. Germline-derived CDR1 and CDR2 are SGHAT and FQDESV (reference sequence). This chain's CDR3 is CVSSYTSGIGELFV. The CDR3 coding sequence is TGTGTCAGTAGCTATACTAGTGGCATCGGGGAGCTGTTTGTT.

This clonotype was counted once. The junction differs from germline at one of its ends, possibly a read error. The chain recombines TRBV10-3 with TRBJ1-6; 9 bases line up with TRBD1. Germline lookup yields CDR1 ENHRY and CDR2 SYGVKD. The CDR3 spans 15 residues. CDR3 sequence (DNA): TGTGCCATCAGTGAGGGGGACAGGGAAAATTCACTCCTCCATTTT. Amino acid sequence: CAISEGDRENSLLHF.

There are many counts of this clonotype. This chain uses TRBV30 with TRBJ1-5; D perhaps matches TRBD1 (6 bases). Deletions cut 1 base from V and 4 bases from J, with 8 bases between. The CDR3 runs to 13 residues. The germline V gene has CDR1 GTSNPN and CDR2 SVGIG (reference sequence). The DNA for the CDR3 is TGTGCCTGGAGTGGGGGGCAAAATCAGCCCCAGCATTTT. Its translation: CAWSGGQNQPQHF.

Notes on this clonotype: No conserved phenylalanine or tryptophan ends this CDR3, so it is likely a read error. The genes are TRBV14 and TRBJ2-1, with D uncertain. Trimming removed 2 bases at V and 9 bases at J, with 17 bases between. This CDR3 has 15 residues. From germline, CDR1 is SGHDN and CDR2 FVKESK. DNA for the CDR3: TGTGCCAGCAGCCAATTCAAAACTTCTCCCAGTGAGCAGTTCTTA. It translates to CASSQFKTSPSEQFL.

Comment on this clonotype: A read error may be the cause here, since a much bigger clone is one base away. The chain recombines TRBV25-1 with TRBJ2-7, with 7 bases lining up with TRBD1. CDR1 and CDR2 (germline): MGHDK, SYGVNS. This CDR3 contains 13 residues. The CDR3: CASSSQGEYEQHF. CDR3 DNA: TGTGCCAGCAGTTCTCAGGGGGAATACGAGCAGCACTTC.

Concerning this clonotype: The CDR3 does not close with the conserved phenylalanine or tryptophan, likely indicating a read error. This chain connects TRBV29-1 to TRBJ2-5; D remains ambiguous. The CDR3 covers 13 residues. V lost 4 bases and J 2 bases, leaving 11 bases between the germline ends. Germline-derived CDR1 and CDR2 are SQVTM and ANQGSEA. This CDR3 is CSVGPGVQETQYI. Here the CDR3 DNA reads TGCAGCGTTGGACCAGGTGTACAAGAGACCCAGTACATC.